The entry below describes one T cell receptor beta chain. Its antigen is still unknown. No much larger clonotype is one base removed from it; base qualities were not supplied. These data belong to a study of blood T cell repertoires in COVID-19 (dated by TCRdb to the early 2020s). For the wider study: Collaborator samples came from the United States, Italy and Spain and covered acute and convalescent phases of COVID-19. The prospective study material was composed of cDNA or gDNA derived from T cells, B-cell-depleted T cells, or PBMCs. The dataset comprised deeply sampled blood TCRbeta repertoires from subjects exposed to, actively infected with, or recovered from COVID-19. A freely available public database, intended as a resource for researchers studying the immune response to SARS-CoV-2, is where the repertoires were released. Samples were obtained from the ongoing ImmuneRACE study (first 160 participants) and from approximately 1,200 subjects provided by 6 global collaborators. Sample metadata almost always included a de-identified subject ID, COVID-19 status, age in years and sex. Where HLA class I and class II types were available, the types were taken from metadata supplied by the sample provider, not from assay-based typing. Paper-wide results and their limitations: How much clinical and demographic metadata was included differed by source and by participant, and the metadata was provided uncurated.

TCRbeta CDR3 regions were amplified from genomic DNA using the immunoSEQ Assay, a bias-controlled multiplex PCR. In the authors' own workflow: Nucleated cell counts per sample were estimated from amplification of reference gene primers within the assay. To quantify the absolute abundance of each unique TCRbeta CDR3 rearrangement, sequence reads were collapsed and filtered. For each sample, productive Simpson clonality was calculated as the square root of Simpson's diversity index over productive rearrangements. TCRdb retrieved this table from immuneACCESS and kept in-frame rearrangements only. Not all clones are present; in checked studies, unresolved V genes account for under half, and no reason is known for the remainder. That table supplies the V and J calls and clone size; D and trimming were determined from the DNA. This sample gives over 70,000 clones in total; about 70% of them show up just once. The ten largest clones take up 28% of the sample.

Here V drops 3 bases and J drops 10 bases, and the junction holds 1 base not matched to any gene. The germline V gene sets CDR1 to KGHSH and CDR2 to LQKENI. The CDR3 numbers 14 residues from cysteine through phenylalanine. The DNA shown is the 42-base CDR3, in frame from base 1. Each collaborating institution followed its own protocols to collect whole blood in K2EDTA tubes. For TCRbeta analysis, collaborator samples were shipped as frozen whole blood, as isolated PBMCs, or as DNA extracted from either sample type. The sample comprised peripheral blood. The origin of this receptor is an elderly woman with active or convalescent COVID-19. Recombination connected TRBV18 to TRBJ2-1; a stretch of 15 junction bases matches TRBD2. The sequence in DNA is TGTGCCAGCTCACCGGGACTAGCGGGGGGAGAGCAGTTCTTC. It specifies CASSPGLAGGEQFF. The entire variable domain, with the stretches around the CDR3 drawn from the reference TRBV18 and TRBJ2-1 proteins, is NAGVMQNPRHLVRRRGQEARLRCSPMKGHSHVYWYRQLPEEGLKFMVYLQKENIIDESGMPKERFSAEFPKEGPSILRIQQVVRGDSAAYFCASSPGLAGGEQFFGPGTRLTVL.